Listed below are T cell receptor beta chains from one sample, sequenced in a study of a mutant IDH1 vaccine in newly diagnosed glioma. The protocol was immunoSEQ multiplex PCR, while the TCRdb copy is restricted to in-frame clones and leaves out a portion. There are tens of thousands of clones in the sample; approximately 90% occur only once, and around 2.5% lies in the top ten. The sequenced sample was PBMCs, obtained from a glioma patient treated with radiotherapy, temozolomide or both. The source is a man aged 40-49 years with glioma. Both conserved end residues are part of each CDR3. D genes are given only for firm matches. Expanded clones are given a class, and other clones once, few, many or no size at all.

d_gene	j_gene	v_gene	abundance	CDR3aa	CDR3nt
NA	TRBJ1-1	TRBV6-6	NA	CASSYGGRGTEAFF	TGTGCCAGCAGTTACGGGGGTCGAGGCACTGAAGCTTTCTTT
NA	TRBJ2-1	TRBV29-1	NA	CSVAPFRNEQFF	TGCAGCGTTGCGCCCTTCCGGAATGAGCAGTTCTTC
TRBD1	TRBJ1-1	TRBV18	few	CASSPTGVRVTEAFF	TGTGCCAGCTCACCTACAGGGGTACGAGTCACTGAAGCTTTCTTT
NA	TRBJ2-7	TRBV5-1	NA	CASSSQDYEQYF	TGCGCCAGCAGCTCGCAGGACTACGAGCAGTACTTC
TRBD2	TRBJ2-3	TRBV10-1	once	CASSETLAGDSLRRLGTDTQYF	TGCGCCAGCAGTGAGACTCTAGCGGGAGACTCACTCCGCCGCTTAGGCACAGATACGCAGTATTTT
NA	TRBJ2-5	TRBV5-5	once	CASSLGTEETQYF	TGTGCCAGCAGCTTGGGGACAGAAGAGACCCAGTACTTC
NA	TRBJ2-7	TRBV6-6	NA	CASSYSTVNEQYF	TGTGCCAGCAGTTACTCGACGGTAAACGAGCAGTACTTC
NA	TRBJ2-7	TRBV7-6	NA	CASSPGAYEQYF	TGTGCCAGCAGCCCGGGGGCCTACGAGCAGTACTTC
TRBD2	TRBJ2-1	TRBV4-3	NA	CASSQDGSGSSYNEQFF	TGCGCCAGCAGCCAGGACGGCAGCGGGAGCTCCTACAATGAGCAGTTCTTC
NA	TRBJ2-4	TRBV19	NA	CASSLLGGENIQYF	TGTGCCAGTAGTCTCCTCGGGGGAGAAAACATTCAGTACTTC
NA	TRBJ1-1	TRBV7-2	NA	CASSLFGRDMNTEAFF	TGTGCCAGCAGCTTATTCGGCAGGGACATGAACACTGAAGCTTTCTTT
NA	TRBJ2-7	TRBV4-3	few	CASSQSRVLLGYEQYF	TGCGCCAGCAGCCAATCCAGAGTGCTCCTAGGGTACGAGCAGTACTTC
TRBD1	TRBJ2-7	TRBV4-1	NA	CASSQDGQGAREQYF	TGCGCCAGCAGCCAAGATGGACAGGGGGCGCGGGAGCAGTACTTC
NA	TRBJ2-2	TRBV14	NA	CASSQVQAGSGELFF	TGTGCCAGCAGCCAAGTACAGGCCGGGTCCGGGGAGCTGTTTTTT
NA	TRBJ2-2	TRBV2	NA	CASSEVASTGELFF	TGTGCCAGCAGTGAAGTGGCTAGCACCGGGGAGCTGTTTTTT
TRBD2	TRBJ2-1	TRBV25-1	NA	CASMMGGRDEQFF	TGTGCCAGCATGATGGGCGGGAGGGATGAGCAGTTCTTC